The clone carrying this T cell receptor (beta chain) has just a few counts. Its cognate antigen is unknown. This specimen comes from a study of post-analysis software for immune sequencing data. CDR1 and CDR2 from the germline V gene are SGHTA and FQGNSA. V lost 3 bases and J 1 base, leaving 7 bases between the germline ends. The CDR3 sequence is 13 residues long. Study-level findings and limits: Patients had higher frequencies than controls of five or six TRBV segments, including TRBV5-6, TRBV5-1 and TRBV20-1. Significantly lower normalized Chao1 diversity was seen in multiple sclerosis patients than in controls.

Presence of unique molecular identifiers characterized the TCR beta cDNA libraries. TCRdb processed the PCR reads anew with MiXCR; each CDR3 protein has one entry. The sample carries about 430,000 distinct CDR3 sequences, more than 30% recorded once. This receptor was identified in a girl aged 2-10 years with multiple sclerosis. The sample was blood. The chain employs TRBV7-2 and TRBJ2-7, with D uncertain. This chain's CDR3 is CASSLPFSYEQYF. The DNA of the CDR3 is TGTGCCAGCAGCTTGCCGTTTTCCTACGAGCAGTACTTC.